This TCR beta chain was observed in a study of T-cell reconstitution after alpha-beta-depleted transplantation in children. Study-wide points: Newly generated T cells supplied most T-cell counts and diversity one year post-transplant. It was reported that alpha-beta T cells came from several hundred expanded graft clones (about two months after transplant).

Preparation of the TCRbeta library involved a method that used unique molecular identifiers. TCRdb ran MiXCR on the PCR reads and lists one entry per CDR3 protein. The sample carries fewer than 550,000 distinct CDR3 sequences, more than 9% recorded once. For this clonotype: The antigen is not known.

CDR3 length equals 15 residues. The germline gives CDR1 GTSNPN, CDR2 SVGIG (reference sequence). Trimming shortened V by 0 bases and J by 2 bases, and 11 bases separated the two germline ends. Sequencing was performed on PBMCs, taken before TCRalphabeta/CD19-depleted stem cell transplant. The source of this sequence is a child aged 2 to 15 with inherited bone marrow failure, due to receive a stem cell transplant. The chain joins TRBV30 to TRBJ1-5; D not certain. The CDR3 nucleotides read TGTGCCTGGAGTGTTGAGGGTCGAGGCAATCAGCCCCAGCATTTT. Residues: CAWSVEGRGNQPQHF.